The sequence of this T cell receptor beta chain was determined in a study of technical replicates of blood from several donors. The CDR3 spans 15 residues. The ends lost 5 bases at V and 3 bases at J; junction bases unmatched: 2. In germline, CDR1 is SGHAT, CDR2 FQNNGV. Using immunoSEQ multiplex PCR, the repertoire was profiled, and TCRdb retains in-frame clones only, with some absent. The repertoire has approximately 76,000 clones, more than 85% of them found once; the top ten carry just under 0.25%. The chain couples TRBV11-2 to TRBJ2-5; 14 bases line up with TRBD2. Sequenced: T cells isolated from PBMCs. This sequence was found in a human donor in good health. The CDR3 spells CASSKGLAGEETQYF. As DNA, the CDR3 is TGTGCCAGCAGCAAGGGACTAGCGGGAGAAGAGACCCAGTACTTC.